This T cell receptor (beta chain) originates from a study of cytomegalovirus exposure and HLA in healthy donors. Study-level points and caveats: A later analysis reportedly found that, within productive TCRs, an Asian-associated ancestry cluster had fewer N-insertions than the mean observed across the roughly 610 donors. The HLA-A and HLA-B alleles of most subjects were reportedly predicted accurately from TCR beta sequences. Most TCR sequences showed up rarely, but some public TCRs showed up in many donors.

Germline V gives CDR1 SGHRS, CDR2 YFSETQ. V was pared by 0 bases and J by 10 bases, with 17 bases between. The CDR3 runs to 15 residues. This donor's record omits CMV serostatus. Primers included in the PCR were 60 Vbeta and 13 Jbeta primers. TCRdb keeps only in-frame clones here, not all; method: immunoSEQ multiplex PCR. The sample has some 130,000 clones; over 50% are singletons. A word on this clone: The antigen remains unidentified.

The rearrangement links TRBV5-1 to TRBJ1-5; D gene uncertain. The sample comprised PBMCs. The clonotype comes from a human donor in good health. The CDR3 region is CASSLGYEEISPQHF. The CDR3 DNA reads TGCGCCAGCAGCTTGGGGTACGAGGAAATCAGCCCCCAGCATTTT.